The 15 T cell receptor beta chains given below trace back to one sample, sequenced in a study of blood T cell repertoires in COVID-19. Only in-frame clones appear in the TCRdb table, and some are missing; sequencing was by immunoSEQ multiplex PCR. The sample lists more than 100,000 clones, 80% occurring once. The source material was peripheral blood. These receptors were taken from a man between 60 and 70 years old with active or convalescent COVID-19.

V usage is TRBV28 and J usage is TRBJ2-7; no clear D. In germline, CDR1 is MDHEN, CDR2 SYDVKM. The V end lost 1 base, the J end lost 8 bases, and 6 bases lay between the germline ends. This CDR3 is 11 amino acids long. The CDR3 DNA reads TGTGCCAGCAGTTTATCGGAGAAGCAGTACTTC. Its protein product is CASSLSEKQYF.

The chain links TRBV27 to TRBJ2-1, with TRBD2 matching 8 bases. This CDR3 comprises 14 residues. CDR1 MNHEY and CDR2 SMNVEV come from the germline V gene (reference sequence). Losses at the gene ends were 7 bases for V and 2 bases for J; bases not matched to a gene: 4. CDR3: CASNPAGAYNEQFF. The CDR3, as DNA: TGTGCCAGCAACCCAGCGGGAGCCTACAATGAGCAGTTCTTC.

This chain joins TRBV18 and TRBJ1-4, with TRBD1 matching 9 bases. The CDR3 extends over 18 amino acids. Germline V lookup: CDR1 KGHSH, CDR2 LQKENI. V dropped 5 bases and J dropped 6; count of bases not matched to a gene: 16. The CDR3 region is CASSSGVGTGQAYEKLFF. DNA of the CDR3: TGTGCCAGCTCATCCGGCGTAGGGACAGGGCAGGCCTATGAAAAACTGTTTTTT.

This clone was observed once. This chain connects TRBV7-2 to TRBJ1-3; D is ambiguous. V was pared by 0 bases and J by 3 bases, with 3 bases between. Germline values: CDR1 SGHTA, CDR2 FQGNSA. The CDR3 length is 13 residues. The CDR3 bases are TGTGCCAGCAGCTTAGCTAATGGAAACACCATATATTTT. Encoded protein: CASSLANGNTIYF.

This clone has just a few counts. DNA of the CDR3: TGTGCCATCAGTGAGCCGGGACTAGTATCCAATGAGCAGTTCTTC. This encodes CAISEPGLVSNEQFF. This chain connects TRBV10-3 to TRBJ2-1; 8 bases align to TRBD2. Germline V CDR1 and CDR2: ENHRY, SYGVKD. J lost 6 bases, V lost 2 bases, and 6 bases had no gene match. This CDR3 spans 15 amino acids.

This clone was recorded once. The chain carries TRBV18 and TRBJ2-1, with 9 bases that match TRBD1. CDR3 length: 14 amino acids. V was pared by 4 bases and J by 10 bases, with 8 bases of the junction left unmatched. The germline V gene has CDR1 KGHSH and CDR2 LQKENI. Here the CDR3 reads CASSLVTGGPEQFF. The CDR3 DNA reads TGTGCCAGCTCACTAGTCACAGGGGGCCCGGAGCAGTTCTTC.

This chain links TRBV6-4 with TRBJ2-6; the D gene is possibly TRBD1 (6 bases). Trimming pared 5 bases from V and 2 bases from J, leaving 10 bases between. The CDR3 sequence is 15 residues long. CDR1 and CDR2 (germline): MRHNA, SNTAGT. CDR3 DNA sequence: TGTGCCAGCAGTCCACAGGGCCCTGGGGCCAACGTCCTGACTTTC. Protein product: CASSPQGPGANVLTF.

V and J are TRBV7-3 and TRBJ2-1; 8 bases are shared with TRBD2. Trimming took 1 base from V and 9 from J; bases not matched to a gene: 5. Germline CDR1 and CDR2: SGHTA and FQGTGA. The CDR3 is made up of 14 amino acids. CDR3 nucleotides: TGTGCCAGCAGCTTAAGGGGGACTAGTGTTGAGCAGTTCTTC. Amino acids: CASSLRGTSVEQFF.

With respect to this clone: One end of the junction fails to match germline, which may point to a read error. This rearrangement joins TRBV27 to TRBJ2-7; 13 bases fit TRBD2. The CDR3 has 12 amino acids. From germline, CDR1 is MNHEY and CDR2 SMNVEV (reference sequence). CDR3 protein: CASRRGLAGAPF. In nucleotides, the CDR3 is TGTGCCAGCCGACGCGGACTAGCGGGAGCCCCCTTC.

The V call is TRBV29-1, the J call TRBJ1-1; the D gene is possibly TRBD1 (5 bases). Per the germline V gene, CDR1 is SQVTM and CDR2 is ANQGSEA. V dropped 5 bases and J dropped 10 bases, with 17 bases sitting between them. CDR3 size: 12 residues. The CDR3 region has the DNA TGCAGCGTTTATTGGCAGGGTGCTGGAGCTTTCTTT. Translated: CSVYWQGAGAFF.

The chain combines TRBV6-6 with TRBJ1-1, with 9 bases matching TRBD1. The V and J ends lost 5 bases and 11 bases, in that order; junction bases with no gene match: 6. CDR3 length equals 12 residues. In germline, CDR1 is MNHNY, CDR2 SVGAGI (reference sequence). The CDR3 sequence: CASSDDRGRAFF. The CDR3 nucleotides are TGTGCCAGCAGTGACGACAGGGGGAGGGCTTTCTTT.

The rearrangement links TRBV3-1 (or the pseudogene TRBV3-2) to TRBJ2-1; TRBD1 might be the D (6 bases). Germline CDR1 reads LGHDT; CDR2 reads YNNKEL (reference sequence). The CDR3 covers 16 residues. The V end was cut by 0 bases, the J end by 3 bases, with 12 bases between. In DNA form, the CDR3 reads TGTGCCAGCAGCCAAGAAGGGGGATTCCTCTACAATGAGCAGTTCTTC. Translating gives CASSQEGGFLYNEQFF.

V is TRBV5-5 and J is TRBJ1-1, with 10 bases that match TRBD1. The CDR3 sequence is 14 residues long. V was pared by 3 bases and J by 6 bases, with 5 bases of the junction left unmatched. Germline CDR1 is SGHKS and CDR2 is YYEKEE (reference sequence). The CDR3 region is CASSSGQGDAEAFF. The CDR3 bases are TGTGCCAGCAGCTCTGGACAGGGGGACGCTGAAGCTTTCTTT.

The chain is built from TRBV4-3 and TRBJ1-1; D might be TRBD1 (5 bases). Germline loops: CDR1 LGHNA, CDR2 YSLEER. Trimming removed 3 bases from V and 4 bases from J, with 18 bases in between. The CDR3 contains 16 residues. The CDR3 sequence is CASSHDGASGGTEAFF. CDR3 coding DNA: TGCGCCAGCAGCCATGATGGGGCCTCCGGGGGCACTGAAGCTTTCTTT.

The chain couples TRBV27 to TRBJ2-1; the match to TRBD2 covers 7 bases. The CDR3 is 16 residues long. With 5 bases clipped from V and 3 bases from J, the junction kept 10 bases outside the gene matches. CDR1 and CDR2 (germline): MNHEY, SMNVEV (reference sequence). The DNA of the CDR3 is TGTGCCAGCAGTCCCTTTTCGGGAGGCTTCTACAATGAGCAGTTCTTC. Protein: CASSPFSGGFYNEQFF.